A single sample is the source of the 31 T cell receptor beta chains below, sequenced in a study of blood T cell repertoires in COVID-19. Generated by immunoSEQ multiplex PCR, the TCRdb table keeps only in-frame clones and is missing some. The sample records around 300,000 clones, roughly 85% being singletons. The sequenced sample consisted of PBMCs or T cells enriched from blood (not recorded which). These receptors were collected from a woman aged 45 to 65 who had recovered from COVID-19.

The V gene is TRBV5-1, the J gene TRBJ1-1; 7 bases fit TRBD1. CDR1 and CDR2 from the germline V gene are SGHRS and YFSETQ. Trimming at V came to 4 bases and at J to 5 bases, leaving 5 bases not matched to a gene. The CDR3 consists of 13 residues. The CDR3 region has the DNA TGCGCCAGCAGCGTATCAGGGGGGACTGAAGCTTTCTTT. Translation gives CASSVSGGTEAFF. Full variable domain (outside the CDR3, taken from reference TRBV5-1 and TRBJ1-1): KAGVTQTPRYLIKTRGQQVTLSCSPISGHRSVSWYQQTPGQGLQFLFEYFSETQRNKGNFPGRFSGRQFSNSRSEMNVSTLELGDSALYLCASSVSGGTEAFFGQGTRLTVV.

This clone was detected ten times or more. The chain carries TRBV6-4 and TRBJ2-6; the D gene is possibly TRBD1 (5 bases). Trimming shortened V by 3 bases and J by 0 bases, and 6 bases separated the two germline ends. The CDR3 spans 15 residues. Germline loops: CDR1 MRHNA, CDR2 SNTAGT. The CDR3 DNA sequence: TGTGCCAGCAGTGATAGGGGCTCTGGGGCCAACGTCCTGACTTTC. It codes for CASSDRGSGANVLTF.

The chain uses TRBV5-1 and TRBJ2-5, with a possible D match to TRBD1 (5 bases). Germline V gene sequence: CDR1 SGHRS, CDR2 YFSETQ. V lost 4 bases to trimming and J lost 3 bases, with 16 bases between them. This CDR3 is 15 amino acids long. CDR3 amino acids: CASSPPGQKEETQYF. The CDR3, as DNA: TGCGCCAGCAGCCCCCCAGGACAAAAAGAAGAGACCCAGTACTTC.

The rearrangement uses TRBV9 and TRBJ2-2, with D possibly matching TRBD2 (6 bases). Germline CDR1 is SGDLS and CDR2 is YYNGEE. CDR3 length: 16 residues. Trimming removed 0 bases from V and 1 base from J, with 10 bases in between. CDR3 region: CASSVALRENTGELFF. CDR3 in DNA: TGTGCCAGCAGCGTAGCCTTGCGGGAGAACACCGGGGAGCTGTTTTTT. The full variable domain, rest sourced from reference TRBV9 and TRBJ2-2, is DSGVTQTPKHLITATGQRVTLRCSPRSGDLSVYWYQQSLDQGLQFLIQYYNGEERAKGNILERFSAQQFPDLHSELNLSSLELGDSALYFCASSVALRENTGELFFGEGSRLTVL.

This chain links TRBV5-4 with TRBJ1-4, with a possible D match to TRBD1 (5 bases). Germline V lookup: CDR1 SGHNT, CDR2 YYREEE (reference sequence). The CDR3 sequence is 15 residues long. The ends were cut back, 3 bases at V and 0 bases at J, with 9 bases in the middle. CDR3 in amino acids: CASSWGQTTNEKLFF. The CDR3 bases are TGTGCCAGCAGCTGGGGCCAGACAACTAATGAAAAACTGTTTTTT.

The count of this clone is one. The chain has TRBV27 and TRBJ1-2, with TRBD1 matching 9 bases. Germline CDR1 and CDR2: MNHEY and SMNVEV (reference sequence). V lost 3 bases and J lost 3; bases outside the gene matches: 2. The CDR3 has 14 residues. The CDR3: CASSLTGGDYGYTF. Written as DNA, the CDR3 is TGTGCCAGCAGTTTGACAGGGGGTGACTATGGCTACACCTTC.

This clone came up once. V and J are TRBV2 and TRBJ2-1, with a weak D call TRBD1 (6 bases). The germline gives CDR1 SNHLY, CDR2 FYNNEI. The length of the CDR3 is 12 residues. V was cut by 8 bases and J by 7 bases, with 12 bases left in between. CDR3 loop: CASGRDRNEQFF. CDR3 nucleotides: TGTGCCAGCGGCAGAGACAGGAATGAGCAGTTCTTC. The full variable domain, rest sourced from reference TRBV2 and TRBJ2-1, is EPEVTQTPSHQVTQMGQEVILRCVPISNHLYFYWYRQILGQKVEFLVSFYNNEISEKSEIFDDQFSVERPDGSNFTLKIRSTKLEDSAMYFCASGRDRNEQFFGPGTRLTVL.

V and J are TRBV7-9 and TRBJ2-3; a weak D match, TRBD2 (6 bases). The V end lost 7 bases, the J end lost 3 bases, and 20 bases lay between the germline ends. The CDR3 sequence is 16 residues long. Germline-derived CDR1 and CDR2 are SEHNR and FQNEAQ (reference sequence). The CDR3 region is CASTYMRGIGTDTQYF. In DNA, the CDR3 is TGTGCCAGCACTTACATGCGGGGAATCGGGACAGATACGCAGTATTTT.

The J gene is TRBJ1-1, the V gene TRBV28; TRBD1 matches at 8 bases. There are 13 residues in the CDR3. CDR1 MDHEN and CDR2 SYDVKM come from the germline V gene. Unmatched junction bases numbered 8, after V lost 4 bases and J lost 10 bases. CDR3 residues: CASSSSDRVRAFF. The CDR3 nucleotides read TGTGCCAGCAGTTCCTCGGACAGGGTAAGAGCTTTCTTT.

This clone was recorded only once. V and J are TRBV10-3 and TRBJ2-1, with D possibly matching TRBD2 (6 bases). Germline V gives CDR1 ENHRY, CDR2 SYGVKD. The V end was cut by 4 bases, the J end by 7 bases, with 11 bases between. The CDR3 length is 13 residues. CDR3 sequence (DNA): TGTGCCATCAGTGGGGACTCAAGGAATGAGCAGTTCTTC. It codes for CAISGDSRNEQFF.

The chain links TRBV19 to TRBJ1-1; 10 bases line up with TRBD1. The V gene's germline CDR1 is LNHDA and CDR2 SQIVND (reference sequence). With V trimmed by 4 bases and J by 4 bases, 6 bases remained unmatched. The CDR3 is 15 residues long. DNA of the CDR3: TGTGCCAGTAGTACCGGACAGGGGGTGGGCACTGAAGCTTTCTTT. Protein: CASSTGQGVGTEAFF.

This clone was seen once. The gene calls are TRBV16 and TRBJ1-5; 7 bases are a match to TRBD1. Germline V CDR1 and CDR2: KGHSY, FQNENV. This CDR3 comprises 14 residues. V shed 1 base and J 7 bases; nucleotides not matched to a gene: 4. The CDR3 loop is CASSQLQGRQPQHF. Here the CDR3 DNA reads TGTGCCAGCAGCCAATTACAGGGGCGGCAGCCCCAGCATTTT. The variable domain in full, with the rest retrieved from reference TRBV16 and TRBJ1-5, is GEEVAQTPKHLVRGEGQKAKLYCAPIKGHSYVFWYQQVLKNEFKFLISFQNENVFDETGMPKERFSAKCLPNSPCSLEIQATKLEDSAVYFCASSQLQGRQPQHFGDGTRLSIL.

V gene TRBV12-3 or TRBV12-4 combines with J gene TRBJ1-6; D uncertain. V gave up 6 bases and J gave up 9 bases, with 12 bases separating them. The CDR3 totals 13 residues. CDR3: CASRTTGSSPLHF. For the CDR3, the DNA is TGTGCCAGCAGAACCACCGGGAGTTCACCCCTCCACTTT.

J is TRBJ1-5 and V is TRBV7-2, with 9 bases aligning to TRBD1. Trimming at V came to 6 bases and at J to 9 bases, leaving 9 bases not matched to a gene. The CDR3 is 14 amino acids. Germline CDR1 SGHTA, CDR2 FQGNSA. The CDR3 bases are TGTGCCAGCAGTACGGGACAGGGCGAGATGCCCCAGCATTTT. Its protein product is CASSTGQGEMPQHF.

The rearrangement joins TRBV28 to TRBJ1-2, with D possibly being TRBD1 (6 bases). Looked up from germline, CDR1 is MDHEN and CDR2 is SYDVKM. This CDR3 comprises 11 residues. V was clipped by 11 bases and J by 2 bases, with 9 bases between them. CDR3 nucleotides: TGTGCCGTAACAGGGAACTATGGCTACACCTTC. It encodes CAVTGNYGYTF.

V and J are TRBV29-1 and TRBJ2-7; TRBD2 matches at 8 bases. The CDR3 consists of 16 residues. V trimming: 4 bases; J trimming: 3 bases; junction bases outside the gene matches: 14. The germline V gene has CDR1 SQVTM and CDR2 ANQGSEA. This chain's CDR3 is CSVVGPGAGGVYEQYF. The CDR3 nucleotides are TGCAGCGTTGTAGGCCCGGGGGCGGGGGGCGTCTACGAGCAGTACTTC.

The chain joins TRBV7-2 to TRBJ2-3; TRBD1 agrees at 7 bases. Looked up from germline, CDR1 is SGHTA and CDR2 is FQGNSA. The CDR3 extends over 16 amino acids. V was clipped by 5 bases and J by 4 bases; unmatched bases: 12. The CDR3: CASSQGDRMASDTQYF. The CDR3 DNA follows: TGTGCCAGCAGCCAGGGGGACAGAATGGCTTCAGATACGCAGTATTTT.

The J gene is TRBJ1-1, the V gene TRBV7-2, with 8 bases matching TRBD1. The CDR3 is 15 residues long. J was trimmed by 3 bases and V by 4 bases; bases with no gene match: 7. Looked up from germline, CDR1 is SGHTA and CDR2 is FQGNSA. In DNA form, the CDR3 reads TGTGCCAGCAGCTCCGGACAGGGAGGGTACACTGAAGCTTTCTTT. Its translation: CASSSGQGGYTEAFF.

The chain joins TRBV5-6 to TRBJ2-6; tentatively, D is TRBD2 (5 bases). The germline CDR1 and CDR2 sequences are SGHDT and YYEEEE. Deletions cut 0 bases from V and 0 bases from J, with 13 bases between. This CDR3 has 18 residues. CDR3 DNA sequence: TGTGCCAGCAGCTTGGTTCTAGCTGATTTCTCTGGGGCCAACGTCCTGACTTTC. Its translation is CASSLVLADFSGANVLTF.

The CDR3 nucleotides read TGTGCCAGTAGAAGTCAGGGGACGGGCACCGGGGAGCTGTTTTTT. Amino acid sequence: CASRSQGTGTGELFF. V is TRBV19 and J is TRBJ2-2; perhaps TRBD1 as D (6 bases). The ends were cut back, 6 bases at V and 4 bases at J, with 15 bases in the middle. Germline assignment: CDR1 LNHDA and CDR2 SQIVND (reference sequence). The CDR3 is 15 amino acids.

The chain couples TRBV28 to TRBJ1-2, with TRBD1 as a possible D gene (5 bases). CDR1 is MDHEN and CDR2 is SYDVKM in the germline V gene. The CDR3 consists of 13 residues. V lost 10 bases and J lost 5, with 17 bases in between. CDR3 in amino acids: CATFVGAPYGYTF. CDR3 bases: TGTGCCACTTTTGTAGGGGCTCCTTATGGCTACACCTTC.

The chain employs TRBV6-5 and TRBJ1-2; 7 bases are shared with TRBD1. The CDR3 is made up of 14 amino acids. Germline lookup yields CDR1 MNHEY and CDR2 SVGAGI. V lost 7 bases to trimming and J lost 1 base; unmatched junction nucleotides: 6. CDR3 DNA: TGTGCCAGCAACCGACAGGGAGTTAACTATGGCTACACCTTC. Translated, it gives CASNRQGVNYGYTF.

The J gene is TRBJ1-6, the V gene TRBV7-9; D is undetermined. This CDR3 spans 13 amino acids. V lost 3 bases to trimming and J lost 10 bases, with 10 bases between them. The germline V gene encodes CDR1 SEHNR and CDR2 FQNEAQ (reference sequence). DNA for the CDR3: TGTGCCAGCAGCTTTACTTACGAATCACCCCTCCACTTT. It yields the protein CASSFTYESPLHF.

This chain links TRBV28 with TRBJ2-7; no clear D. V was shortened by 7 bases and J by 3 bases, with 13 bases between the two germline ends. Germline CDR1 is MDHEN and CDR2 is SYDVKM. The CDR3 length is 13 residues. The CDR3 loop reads CASTGSPIYEQYF. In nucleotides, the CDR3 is TGTGCCAGCACAGGCTCCCCTATCTACGAGCAGTACTTC.

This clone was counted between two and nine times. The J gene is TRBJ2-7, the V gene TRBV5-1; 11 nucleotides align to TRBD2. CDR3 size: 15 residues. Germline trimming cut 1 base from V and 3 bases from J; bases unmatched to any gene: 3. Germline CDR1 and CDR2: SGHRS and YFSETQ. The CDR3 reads CASSLTSGGLYEQYF. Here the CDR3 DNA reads TGCGCCAGCAGCTTGACTAGCGGGGGACTCTACGAGCAGTACTTC.

CDR3 region: CASGLAAGATDTQYF. The CDR3 DNA sequence: TGTGCTAGTGGTTTGGCCGCGGGAGCCACAGATACGCAGTATTTT. This chain connects TRBV12-5 to TRBJ2-3, with 7 bases fitting TRBD2. CDR3 size: 15 residues. CDR1 is LGHNT and CDR2 is FRNRAP in the germline V gene. V was pared by 1 base and J by 2 bases, with 3 bases of the junction left unmatched.

The CDR3 protein is CASSLTTGGTEAFF. In nucleotides, the CDR3 is TGCGCCAGCAGCTTAACGACAGGGGGCACTGAAGCTTTCTTT. This rearrangement joins TRBV5-1 to TRBJ1-1, with 9 bases aligning to TRBD1. The CDR3 sequence is 14 residues long. The ends lost 2 bases at V and 4 bases at J; junction bases unmatched: 3. CDR1 SGHRS and CDR2 YFSETQ come from the germline V gene.

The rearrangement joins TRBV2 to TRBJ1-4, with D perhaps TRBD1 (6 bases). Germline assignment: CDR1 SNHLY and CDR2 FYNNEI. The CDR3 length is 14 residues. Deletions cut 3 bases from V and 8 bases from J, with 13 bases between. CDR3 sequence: CASSEELQGEKLFF. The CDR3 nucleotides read TGTGCCAGCAGTGAGGAGCTGCAGGGGGAAAAACTGTTTTTT.

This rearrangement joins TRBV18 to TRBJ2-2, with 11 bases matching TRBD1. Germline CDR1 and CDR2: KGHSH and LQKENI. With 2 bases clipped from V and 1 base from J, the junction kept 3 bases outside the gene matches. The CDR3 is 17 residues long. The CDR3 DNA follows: TGTGCCAGCTCACCAACCGGGACAGGGGGGAACACCGGGGAGCTGTTTTTT. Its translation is CASSPTGTGGNTGELFF.

CDR3 in DNA: TGTGCCAGCAGTGAACCCCGACAGGGACCCATTGGCAATCAGCCCCAGCATTTT. Translated, it gives CASSEPRQGPIGNQPQHF. V gene TRBV2 combines with J gene TRBJ1-5, with TRBD1 matching 7 bases. Per germline, CDR1 SNHLY and CDR2 FYNNEI. This CDR3 is 18 amino acids long. V gave up 2 bases and J gave up 2 bases; unmatched junction bases: 12.

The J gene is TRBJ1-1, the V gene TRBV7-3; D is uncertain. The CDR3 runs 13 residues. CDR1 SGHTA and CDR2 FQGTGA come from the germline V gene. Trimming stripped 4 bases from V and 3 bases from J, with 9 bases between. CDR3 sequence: CASSSSRHTEAFF. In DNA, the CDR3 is TGTGCCAGCAGCTCCAGCAGGCACACTGAAGCTTTCTTT. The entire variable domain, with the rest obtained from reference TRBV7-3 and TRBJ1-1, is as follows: GAGVSQTPSNKVTEKGKYVELRCDPISGHTALYWYRQSLGQGPEFLIYFQGTGAADDSGLPNDRFFAVRPEGSVSTLKIQRTERGDSAVYLCASSSSRHTEAFFGQGTRLTVV.